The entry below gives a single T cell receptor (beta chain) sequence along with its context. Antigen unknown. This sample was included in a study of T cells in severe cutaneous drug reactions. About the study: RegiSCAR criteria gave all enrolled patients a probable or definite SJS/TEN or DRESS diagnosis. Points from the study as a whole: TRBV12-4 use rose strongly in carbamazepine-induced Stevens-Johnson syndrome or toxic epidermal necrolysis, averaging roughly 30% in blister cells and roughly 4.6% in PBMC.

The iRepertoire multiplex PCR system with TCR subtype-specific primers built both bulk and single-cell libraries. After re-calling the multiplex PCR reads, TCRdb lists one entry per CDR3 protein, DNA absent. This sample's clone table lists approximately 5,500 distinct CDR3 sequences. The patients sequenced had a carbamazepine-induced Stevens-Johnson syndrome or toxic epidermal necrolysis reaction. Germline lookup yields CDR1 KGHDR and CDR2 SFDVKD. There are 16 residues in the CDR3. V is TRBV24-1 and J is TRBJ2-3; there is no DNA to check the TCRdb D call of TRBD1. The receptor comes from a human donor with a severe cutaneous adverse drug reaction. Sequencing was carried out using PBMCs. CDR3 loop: CATSKGYQGTTDTQYF.